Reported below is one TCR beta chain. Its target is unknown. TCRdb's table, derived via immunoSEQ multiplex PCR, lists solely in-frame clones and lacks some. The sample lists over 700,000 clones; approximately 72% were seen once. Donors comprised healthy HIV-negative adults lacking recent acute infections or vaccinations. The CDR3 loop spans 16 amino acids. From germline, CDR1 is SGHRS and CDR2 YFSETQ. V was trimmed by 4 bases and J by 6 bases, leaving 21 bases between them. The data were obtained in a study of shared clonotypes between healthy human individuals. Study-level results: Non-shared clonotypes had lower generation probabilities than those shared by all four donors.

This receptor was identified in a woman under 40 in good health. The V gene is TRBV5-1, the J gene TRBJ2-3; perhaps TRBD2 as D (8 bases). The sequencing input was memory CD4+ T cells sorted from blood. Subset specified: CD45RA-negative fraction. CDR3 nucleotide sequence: TGCGCCAGCAGCCCAGGGTTAGCGGGACAGCCCGATACGCAGTATTTT. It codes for CASSPGLAGQPDTQYF.